This entry features one T cell receptor (beta chain) sequence. The CDR3 totals 12 residues. Germline lookup yields CDR1 MNHEY and CDR2 SVGAGI. Trimming shortened V by 4 bases and J by 5 bases, and 8 bases separated the two germline ends. In the original workflow: Estimates of nucleated cell counts were drawn from the amplification of reference gene primers. Data came from immunoSEQ multiplex PCR; TCRdb stores just in-frame clones and leaves some out. V and J calls and clone size are given by that table; D and trimming were obtained from the DNA. The sample has nearly 350,000 clones, roughly 84% seen once. The record originates from a study of blood T cell repertoires in COVID-19.

The source is a woman aged 30 to 39 who had recovered from COVID-19. Sequenced sample: PBMCs or T cells enriched from blood (not recorded which). J is TRBJ2-5 and V is TRBV6-5, with D possibly TRBD1 on 5 matching bases. CDR3 in amino acids: CASSSPGETQYF. The CDR3 DNA follows: TGTGCCAGCAGTTCTCCAGGGGAGACCCAGTACTTC.